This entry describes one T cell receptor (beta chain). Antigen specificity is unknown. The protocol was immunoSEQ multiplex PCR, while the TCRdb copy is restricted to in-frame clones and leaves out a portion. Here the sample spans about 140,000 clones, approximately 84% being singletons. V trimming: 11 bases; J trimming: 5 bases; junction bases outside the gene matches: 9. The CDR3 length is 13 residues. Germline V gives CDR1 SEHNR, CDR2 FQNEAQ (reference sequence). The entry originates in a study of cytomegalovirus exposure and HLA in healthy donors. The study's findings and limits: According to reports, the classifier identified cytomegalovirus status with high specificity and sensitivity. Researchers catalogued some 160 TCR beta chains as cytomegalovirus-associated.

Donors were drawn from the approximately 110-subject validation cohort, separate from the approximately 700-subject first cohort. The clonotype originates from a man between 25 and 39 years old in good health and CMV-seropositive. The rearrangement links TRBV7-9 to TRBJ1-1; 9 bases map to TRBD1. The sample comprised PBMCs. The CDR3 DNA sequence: TGTGCCCTTCGAGGACAGGGGTGGACTGAAGCTTTCTTT. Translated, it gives CALRGQGWTEAFF.